The 2 T cell receptor beta chains reported below all come from one sample, sequenced in a study of blood T cell repertoires in COVID-19. Some clones are missing from TCRdb's copy, which holds only in-frame ones; the method was immunoSEQ multiplex PCR. The sample has 140,000 to 150,000 clones, roughly 80% seen once. Sequenced: PBMCs or T cells enriched from blood (not recorded which). These receptors came from a woman between 45 and 65 years old who had recovered from COVID-19.

J is TRBJ2-2 and V is TRBV21-1; the table names TRBD2, a call not compared with the DNA. TRBV21-1 is annotated as a pseudogene. The CDR3 runs to 16 residues. The CDR3 nucleotides read TGTGCCAGCAGAACCACTGTACGCGGGAAGAACGGGGAGCTGTTTTTT. Protein product: CASRTTVRGKNGELFF.

The chain links TRBV3-1 (or the pseudogene TRBV3-2) to TRBJ1-1; 10 positions match TRBD1. This CDR3 has 16 residues. The germline CDR1 and CDR2 sequences are LGHDT and YNNKEL (reference sequence). V shed 2 bases and J 4 bases; nucleotides not matched to a gene: 7. The CDR3 loop is CASSQRDRGGSTEAFF. The CDR3 coding sequence is TGTGCCAGCAGCCAAAGGGACAGGGGTGGGAGCACTGAAGCTTTCTTT.